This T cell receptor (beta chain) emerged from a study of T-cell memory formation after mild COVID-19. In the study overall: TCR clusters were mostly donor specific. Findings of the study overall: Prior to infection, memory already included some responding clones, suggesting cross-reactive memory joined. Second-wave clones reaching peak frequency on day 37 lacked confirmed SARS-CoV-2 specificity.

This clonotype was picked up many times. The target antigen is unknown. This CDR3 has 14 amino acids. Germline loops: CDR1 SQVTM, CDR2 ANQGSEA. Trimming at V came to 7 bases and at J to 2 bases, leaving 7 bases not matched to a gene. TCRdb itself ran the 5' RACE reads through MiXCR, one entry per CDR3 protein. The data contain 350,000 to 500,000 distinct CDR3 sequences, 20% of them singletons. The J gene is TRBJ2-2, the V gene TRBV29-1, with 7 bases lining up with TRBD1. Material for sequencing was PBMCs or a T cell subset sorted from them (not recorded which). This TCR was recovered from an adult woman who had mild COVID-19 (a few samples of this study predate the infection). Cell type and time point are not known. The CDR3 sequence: CSAQRQGNTGELFF. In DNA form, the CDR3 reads TGCAGCGCCCAAAGACAGGGTAACACCGGGGAGCTGTTTTTT.